These 20 T cell receptor beta chains were sequenced from one sample in a study of T cell repertoires in cytomegalovirus infection. TCRdb reprocessed the reads with MiXCR, giving one entry per CDR3 protein. The sample includes about 530,000 distinct CDR3 sequences, 26% seen only once; the top ten take roughly 13%. The source material was PBMCs. These receptors originate from a human donor in good health (CMV status not recorded). Some clones in this sample may be carry-over from other donors' samples.

This clonotype has more than one count but fewer than ten. The chain employs TRBV7-9 and TRBJ2-5; 13 bases line up with TRBD2. CDR3 length equals 18 residues. Germline CDR1 SEHNR, CDR2 FQNEAQ (reference sequence). Unmatched junction bases numbered 10, after V lost 5 bases and J lost 1 base. CDR3 amino acids: CASSPLPGLAGLQETQYF. CDR3 nucleotide sequence: TGTGCCAGCAGCCCACTTCCGGGACTAGCGGGACTCCAAGAGACCCAGTACTTC.

The chain employs TRBV29-1 and TRBJ2-7; 9 positions agree with TRBD1. Germline V CDR1 and CDR2: SQVTM, ANQGSEA. The CDR3 has 13 amino acids. V lost 7 bases and J lost 3; bases outside the gene matches: 7. Written as DNA, the CDR3 is TGCAGCGCCAAAGGACAGGGGAACTACGAGCAGTACTTC. Translated, it gives CSAKGQGNYEQYF.

This clonotype was counted many times. V usage is TRBV7-2 and J usage is TRBJ2-1, with D perhaps TRBD1 (6 bases). Trimming left V 7 bases short and J 2 bases short, with 15 bases between. CDR1 is SGHTA and CDR2 is FQGNSA in the germline V gene. CDR3 size: 15 residues. This CDR3 reads CASNPGDPAYNEQFF. The CDR3 DNA follows: TGTGCCAGCAACCCAGGGGATCCGGCCTACAATGAGCAGTTCTTC.

J is TRBJ2-3 and V is TRBV7-3; D unresolved. The V and J ends lost 5 bases and 6 bases respectively, with 24 bases between them. The germline gives CDR1 SGHTA, CDR2 FQGTGA. The CDR3 consists of 17 residues. CDR3 sequence (DNA): TGTGCCAGCAGCCCCCAGGTCGTCAGTCCTAGGACGGATACGCAGTATTTT. Its translation is CASSPQVVSPRTDTQYF.

The rearrangement joins TRBV27 to TRBJ2-6; 8 bases are shared with TRBD1. V trimming: 6 bases; J trimming: 1 base; junction bases outside the gene matches: 5. This CDR3 has 16 amino acids. Germline CDR1 reads MNHEY; CDR2 reads SMNVEV (reference sequence). The CDR3 DNA reads TGTGCCAGCAGAATAAACAGGGGGTCTGGGGCCAACGTCCTGACTTTC. Its translation: CASRINRGSGANVLTF.

Many counts were recorded for this clonotype. The V and J genes are TRBV7-2 and TRBJ1-5, with 8 bases identical to TRBD1. Germline V CDR1 and CDR2: SGHTA, FQGNSA. The CDR3 runs to 15 residues. The ends lost 2 bases at V and 5 bases at J; junction bases unmatched: 5. The CDR3, as DNA: TGTGCCAGCAGCTTATCAGGGACAGGCCATCAGCCCCAGCATTTT. Translated, it gives CASSLSGTGHQPQHF. The complete variable domain, with remaining parts taken from reference TRBV7-2 and TRBJ1-5, reads GAGVSQSPSNKVTEKGKDVELRCDPISGHTALYWYRQSLGQGLEFLIYFQGNSAPDKSGLPSDRFSAERTGGSVSTLTIQRTQQEDSAVYLCASSLSGTGHQPQHFGDGTRLSIL.

The table lists this clonotype with a few counts. This chain uses TRBV19 with TRBJ2-5; possibly TRBD1 for D (7 bases). CDR1 and CDR2 from the germline V gene are LNHDA and SQIVND (reference sequence). The ends were cut back, 6 bases at V and 7 bases at J, with 21 bases in the middle. This CDR3 has 15 residues. As DNA, the CDR3 is TGTGCCAGTAGAGCAGGGGGGAGTTCTCACGGGACCCAGTACTTC. Translating gives CASRAGGSSHGTQYF.

The J gene is TRBJ2-5, the V gene TRBV7-9; 9 bases align to TRBD1. The CDR3 totals 15 residues. Unmatched junction bases numbered 11, after V lost 11 bases and J lost 1 base. Germline loops: CDR1 SEHNR, CDR2 FQNEAQ (reference sequence). CDR3 nucleotide sequence: TGTGCCTCGAGGGGACAGGGTTTGCTCCAAGAGACCCAGTACTTC. This sequence encodes CASRGQGLLQETQYF. Supplemented by reference TRBV7-9 and TRBJ2-5, the full variable domain reads DTGVSQNPRHKITKRGQNVTFRCDPISEHNRLYWYRQTLGQGPEFLTYFQNEAQLEKSRLLSDRFSAERPKGSFSTLEIQRTEQGDSAMYLCASRGQGLLQETQYFGPGTRLLVL.

V usage is TRBV27 and J usage is TRBJ2-1; D gene uncertain. Germline V gene data show CDR1 as MNHEY and CDR2 as SMNVEV (reference sequence). V gave up 6 bases and J gave up 3 bases, with 9 bases separating them. The CDR3 is 13 residues long. The CDR3 DNA reads TGTGCCAGCAGCCGCCCTGGCTACAATGAGCAGTTCTTC. Protein product: CASSRPGYNEQFF.

The chain employs TRBV20-1 and TRBJ2-1; possibly TRBD2 for D (6 bases). The length of the CDR3 is 15 residues. With 0 bases removed from V and 10 bases from J, the gap between germline ends came to 19 bases. Germline V gene data show CDR1 as DFQATT and CDR2 as SNEGSKA (reference sequence). Here the CDR3 reads CSARDPRNSGSEQFF. DNA for the CDR3: TGCAGTGCTAGAGATCCGCGGAATAGCGGCTCCGAGCAGTTCTTC.

The rearrangement uses TRBV29-1 and TRBJ2-7, with D possibly matching TRBD2 (6 bases). The V gene's germline CDR1 is SQVTM and CDR2 ANQGSEA. The CDR3 is 14 residues long. V gave up 4 bases and J gave up 0 bases, with 13 bases separating them. As DNA, the CDR3 is TGCAGCGTTGGGAGGGACGGGAACTCCTACGAGCAGTACTTC. Protein product: CSVGRDGNSYEQYF.

The chain is built from TRBV2 and TRBJ2-3; maybe TRBD2 (6 bases). V lost 8 bases to trimming and J lost 4 bases, with 16 bases between them. From germline, CDR1 is SNHLY and CDR2 FYNNEI. The CDR3 totals 14 residues. CDR3 DNA: TGTGCCAGCGCGGGGACGGGAGCCCCAGATACGCAGTATTTT. It translates to CASAGTGAPDTQYF.

The V and J genes are TRBV4-3 and TRBJ1-2; TRBD1 matches 8 bases. Germline lookup yields CDR1 LGHNA and CDR2 YSLEER. The CDR3 runs to 15 residues. V was clipped by 0 bases and J by 5 bases; unmatched bases: 5. CDR3 residues: CASSQDRRGLYGYTF. DNA for the CDR3: TGCGCCAGCAGCCAAGATCGCAGGGGGCTGTATGGCTACACCTTC.

This clonotype was seen ten or more times. The chain recombines TRBV19 with TRBJ2-2, with 7 bases matching TRBD2. J lost 2 bases, V lost 0 bases, and 9 bases had no gene match. The CDR3 is 18 residues long. Looked up from germline, CDR1 is LNHDA and CDR2 is SQIVND (reference sequence). CDR3 nucleotides: TGTGCCAGTAGTATAGATGTGGCTAGCGGTCTTAACACCGGGGAGCTGTTTTTT. It translates to CASSIDVASGLNTGELFF.

The J gene is TRBJ1-3, the V gene TRBV10-3; 7 bases map to TRBD1. V was clipped by 2 bases and J by 0 bases; unmatched bases: 7. The CDR3 has 17 amino acids. Per germline, CDR1 ENHRY and CDR2 SYGVKD. The chain's CDR3 is CAISEQGQARSGNTIYF. The CDR3 coding sequence is TGTGCCATCAGTGAGCAAGGACAGGCCCGCTCTGGAAACACCATATATTTT.

The gene calls are TRBV7-2 and TRBJ2-2; 11 nucleotides line up with TRBD2. The CDR3 loop spans 15 amino acids. The trim removed 7 bases at V and 4 bases at J, leaving 5 bases unmatched. Germline CDR1 and CDR2: SGHTA and FQGNSA. CDR3 region: CASTTGTSGTGELFF. CDR3 in DNA: TGTGCCAGCACCACAGGGACTAGCGGCACCGGGGAGCTGTTTTTT.

The J gene is TRBJ1-2, the V gene TRBV24-1; TRBD1 aligns across 10 bases. Germline-derived CDR1 and CDR2 are KGHDR and SFDVKD. There are 14 residues in the CDR3. V shed 4 bases, J shed 5 bases, and the junction held 3 bases outside the gene matches. The CDR3 spells CATSDPGQGYGYTF. Written as DNA, the CDR3 is TGTGCCACCAGTGACCCGGGACAGGGGTATGGCTACACCTTC.

The chain joins TRBV20-1 to TRBJ2-3; D is unclear. Deletions cut 0 bases from V and 6 bases from J, with 19 bases between. The germline gives CDR1 DFQATT, CDR2 SNEGSKA (reference sequence). The CDR3 loop spans 16 amino acids. CDR3 loop: CSARDSLSPVWDTQYF. As DNA, the CDR3 is TGCAGTGCTAGAGATTCACTAAGCCCCGTTTGGGATACGCAGTATTTT.

This clonotype was counted only a few times. Here the CDR3 DNA reads TGTGCCAGTAGTATATGGGAGGGTCGGGGCAATCAGCCCCAGCATTTT. Protein sequence: CASSIWEGRGNQPQHF. The chain couples TRBV19 to TRBJ1-5; D is uncertain. Germline CDR1 LNHDA, CDR2 SQIVND (reference sequence). The V gene lost 2 bases and the J gene lost 2 bases, with 13 bases spanning the gap. This CDR3 has 16 amino acids.

This clonotype was picked up a small number of times. This chain links TRBV7-8 with TRBJ2-7, with 7 bases fitting TRBD2. Germline trimming cut 5 bases from V and 4 bases from J; bases unmatched to any gene: 11. This CDR3 is 15 amino acids long. The germline V gene has CDR1 SGHVS and CDR2 FQNEAQ. The CDR3 here is CASSPPAGVKYEQYF. The CDR3 nucleotides read TGTGCCAGCAGCCCCCCGGCGGGAGTAAAGTACGAGCAGTACTTC.